This T cell receptor (beta chain) was recovered during a study of shared clonotypes between healthy human individuals. The assay was immunoSEQ multiplex PCR, and TCRdb's table has in-frame clones only and misses some. The profile shows some 1,100,000 clones, around three quarters of them singletons. The CDR3 contains 12 residues. CDR1 and CDR2 (germline): SGHRS, YFSETQ. V was trimmed by 5 bases and J by 1 base, leaving 6 bases between them. The sample taken for sequencing was memory CD4+ T cells from PBMCs. Subset described: CD45RA-negative fraction. This TCR came from a man aged 18-30 years in good health. Some clones in this sample may be carry-over from other donors' samples. The rearrangement joins TRBV5-1 to TRBJ1-2; D gene uncertain. CDR3 bases: TGCGCCAGCAGACCAGTTAACTATGGCTACACCTTC. This translates into CASRPVNYGYTF.